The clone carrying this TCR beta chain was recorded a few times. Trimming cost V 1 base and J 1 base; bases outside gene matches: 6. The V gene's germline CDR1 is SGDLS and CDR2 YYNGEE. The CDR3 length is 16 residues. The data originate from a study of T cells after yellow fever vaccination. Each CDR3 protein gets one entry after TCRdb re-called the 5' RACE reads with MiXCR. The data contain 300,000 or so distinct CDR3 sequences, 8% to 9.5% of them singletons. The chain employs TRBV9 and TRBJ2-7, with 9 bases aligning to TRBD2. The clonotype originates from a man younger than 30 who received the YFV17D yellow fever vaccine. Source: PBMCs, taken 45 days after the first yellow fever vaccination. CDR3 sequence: CASSVLWTSASYEQYV. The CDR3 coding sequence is TGTGCCAGCAGCGTACTCTGGACTAGCGCTTCCTACGAGCAGTACGTC.